These 9 T cell receptor beta chains were sequenced from one sample in a study of T-cell reconstitution after alpha-beta-depleted transplantation in children. For TCRbeta, the library was prepared with unique molecular identifiers. One entry per CDR3 protein results from TCRdb running MiXCR on the PCR reads. This sample has hundreds of thousands of distinct CDR3 sequences, with over 10% found just once. The sample consisted of PBMCs, mostly from graft donor cells, taken 360 days after TCRalphabeta/CD19-depleted stem cell transplant. These receptors were collected from a male patient under 18 who had a stem cell transplant for acute myeloid leukemia, so the T cells may come from the graft donor.

There are a few counts of this clonotype. The V and J genes are TRBV7-9 and TRBJ2-1; the match to TRBD2 covers 7 bases. V was clipped by 3 bases and J by 2 bases; unmatched bases: 7. CDR1 is SEHNR, CDR2 FQNEAQ, per germline (reference sequence). CDR3 size: 16 residues. The CDR3 region has the DNA TGTGCCAGCAGCTTTGACCCTAGCGGTACCTACAATGAGCAGTTCTTC. Translation: CASSFDPSGTYNEQFF.

This clonotype was recorded a few times. This chain connects TRBV20-1 to TRBJ2-5; 8 bases fit TRBD2. This CDR3 is 14 amino acids long. The junction had 6 bases not matched to a gene; V was cut back by 6 bases and J by 0 bases. Per the germline V gene, CDR1 is DFQATT and CDR2 is SNEGSKA (reference sequence). The CDR3 sequence is CSAAGLEYQETQYF. The DNA of the CDR3 is TGCAGTGCGGCGGGACTAGAGTACCAAGAGACCCAGTACTTC.

The chain is built from TRBV19 and TRBJ2-3; 7 nucleotides agree with TRBD2. The CDR3 loop spans 17 amino acids. Trimming removed 4 bases from V and 10 bases from J; junction bases left unmatched: 20. Germline loops: CDR1 LNHDA, CDR2 SQIVND (reference sequence). CDR3: CASSTSLARPPLVSQYF. For the CDR3, the DNA is TGTGCCAGTAGTACCTCACTAGCGCGTCCGCCTCTCGTCTCGCAGTATTTT. Together with reference TRBV19 and TRBJ2-3, the CDR3 gives the full variable domain: DGGITQSPKYLFRKEGQNVTLSCEQNLNHDAMYWYRQDPGQGLRLIYYSQIVNDFQKGDIAEGYSVSREKKESFPLTVTSAQKNPTAFYLCASSTSLARPPLVSQYFGPGTRLTVL.

This clonotype was observed a handful of times. This rearrangement joins TRBV20-1 to TRBJ2-1, with 8 bases identical to TRBD2. Germline V gives CDR1 DFQATT, CDR2 SNEGSKA (reference sequence). With V trimmed by 5 bases and J by 0 bases, 15 bases remained unmatched. The CDR3 runs 18 residues. This CDR3 reads CSASSGLTSGRSYNEQFF. DNA for the CDR3: TGCAGTGCTTCAAGCGGGCTAACTAGCGGACGCTCCTACAATGAGCAGTTCTTC.

The chain is built from TRBV21-1 and TRBJ2-5; the listed D gene, TRBD1, was not tested against the DNA. TRBV21-1 is annotated as a pseudogene. CDR3 length: 16 residues. The CDR3 DNA reads as TGTGCCAGCAGCAAAGGGGACAGACCGGTCCGGGAGACCCAGTACTTC. Translation gives CASSKGDRPVRETQYF.

This clonotype has at least ten counts. The chain employs TRBV5-1 and TRBJ1-1, with D uncertain. This CDR3 is 14 amino acids long. Germline lookup yields CDR1 SGHRS and CDR2 YFSETQ. Deletions cut 0 bases from V and 2 bases from J, with 8 bases between. The CDR3 is CASSLVARNTEAFF. The CDR3 DNA reads TGCGCCAGCAGCTTGGTCGCCAGAAACACTGAAGCTTTCTTT. The full variable domain, with the rest looked up from reference TRBV5-1 and TRBJ1-1, is KAGVTQTPRYLIKTRGQQVTLSCSPISGHRSVSWYQQTPGQGLQFLFEYFSETQRNKGNFPGRFSGRQFSNSRSEMNVSTLELGDSALYLCASSLVARNTEAFFGQGTRLTVV.

In its sample, this clonotype was seen a few times. The chain carries TRBV9 and TRBJ2-7; 7 bases agree with TRBD2. Germline lookup yields CDR1 SGDLS and CDR2 YYNGEE. The CDR3 extends over 15 amino acids. Losses at the gene ends were 3 bases for V and 2 bases for J; bases not matched to a gene: 8. DNA for the CDR3: TGTGCCAGCAGCGCTAGCGGATATGGTCCCTACGAGCAGTACTTC. It encodes CASSASGYGPYEQYF.

The chain uses TRBV6-1 and TRBJ2-2; D is ambiguous. V lost 6 bases and J 8 bases, leaving 13 bases between the germline ends. The CDR3 spans 13 residues. Germline CDR1 reads MNHNS; CDR2 reads SASEGT. CDR3 in amino acids: CASSPYMSGELFF. As DNA, the CDR3 is TGTGCCAGCAGCCCCTACATGTCAGGGGAGCTGTTTTTT.

This clonotype has a handful of counts. The chain joins TRBV24-1 to TRBJ2-5; 8 bases line up with TRBD1. V gave up 3 bases and J gave up 3 bases; unmatched junction bases: 2. The CDR3 has 14 amino acids. Looked up from germline, CDR1 is KGHDR and CDR2 is SFDVKD. CDR3 bases: TGTGCCACCAGTGATACACAGGGGGAAGAGACCCAGTACTTC. Amino acid sequence: CATSDTQGEETQYF.